The present T cell receptor (beta chain) was sequenced within a study of cytomegalovirus exposure and HLA in healthy donors. Primers included in the PCR were 60 Vbeta and 13 Jbeta primers. The repertoire was sequenced with immunoSEQ multiplex PCR; TCRdb's copy has only in-frame clones and lacks some. Of some 190,000 clones in the sample, roughly nine tenths were seen once. This CDR3 contains 11 residues. Trimming pared 5 bases from V and 8 bases from J, leaving 6 bases between. CDR1 and CDR2 from the germline V gene are MNHEY and SMNVEV (reference sequence). The sequenced material came from PBMCs. This chain joins TRBV27 and TRBJ2-2, with unresolved D. The sequence was obtained from a boy between 2 and 15 years old in good health and CMV-seronegative. The CDR3 DNA reads as TGTGCCAGCAGTGCCCAGGGGGAGCTGTTTTTT. Its protein product is CASSAQGELFF.